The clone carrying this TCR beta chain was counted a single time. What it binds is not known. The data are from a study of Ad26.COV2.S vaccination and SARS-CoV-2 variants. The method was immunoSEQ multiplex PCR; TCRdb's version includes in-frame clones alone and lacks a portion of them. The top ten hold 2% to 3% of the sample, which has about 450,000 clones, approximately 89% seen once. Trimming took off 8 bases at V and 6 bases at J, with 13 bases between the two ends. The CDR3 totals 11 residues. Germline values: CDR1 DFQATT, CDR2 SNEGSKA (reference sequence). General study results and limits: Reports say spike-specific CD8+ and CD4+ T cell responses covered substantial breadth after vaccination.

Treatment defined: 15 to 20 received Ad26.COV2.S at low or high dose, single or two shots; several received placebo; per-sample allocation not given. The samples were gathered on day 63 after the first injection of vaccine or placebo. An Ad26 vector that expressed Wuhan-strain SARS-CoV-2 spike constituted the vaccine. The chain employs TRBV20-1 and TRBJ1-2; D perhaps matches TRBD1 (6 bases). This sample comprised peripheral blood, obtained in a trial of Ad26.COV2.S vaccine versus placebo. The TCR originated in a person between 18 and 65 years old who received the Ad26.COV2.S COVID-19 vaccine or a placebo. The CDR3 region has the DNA TGCAGTACAGGGAAGGGGAATGGCTACACCTTC. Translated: CSTGKGNGYTF.